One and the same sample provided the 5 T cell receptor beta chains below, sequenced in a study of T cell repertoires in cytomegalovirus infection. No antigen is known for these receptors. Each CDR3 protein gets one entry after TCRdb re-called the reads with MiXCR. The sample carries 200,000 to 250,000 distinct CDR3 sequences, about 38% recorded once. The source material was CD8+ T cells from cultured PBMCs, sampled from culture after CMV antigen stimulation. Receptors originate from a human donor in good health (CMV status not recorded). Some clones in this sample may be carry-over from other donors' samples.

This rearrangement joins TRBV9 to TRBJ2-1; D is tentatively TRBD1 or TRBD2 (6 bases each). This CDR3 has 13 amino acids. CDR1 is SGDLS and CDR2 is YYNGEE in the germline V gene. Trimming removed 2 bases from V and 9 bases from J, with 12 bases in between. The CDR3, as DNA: TGTGCCAGCAGCGTGACGGGGGCCGCTGAGCAGTTCTTC. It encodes CASSVTGAAEQFF.

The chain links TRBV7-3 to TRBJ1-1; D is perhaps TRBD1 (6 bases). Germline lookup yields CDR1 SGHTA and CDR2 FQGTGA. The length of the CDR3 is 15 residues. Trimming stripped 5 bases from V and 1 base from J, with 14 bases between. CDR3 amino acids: CASSPVAGANTEAFF. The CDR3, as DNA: TGTGCCAGCAGCCCGGTGGCGGGGGCGAACACTGAAGCTTTCTTT.

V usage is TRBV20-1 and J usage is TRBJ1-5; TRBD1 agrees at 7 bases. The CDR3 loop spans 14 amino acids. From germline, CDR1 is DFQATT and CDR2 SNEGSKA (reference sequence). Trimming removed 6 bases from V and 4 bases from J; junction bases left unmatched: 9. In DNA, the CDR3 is TGCAGTGCGCTCCGGGACAGCGAGAATCAGCCCCAGCATTTT. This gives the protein CSALRDSENQPQHF.

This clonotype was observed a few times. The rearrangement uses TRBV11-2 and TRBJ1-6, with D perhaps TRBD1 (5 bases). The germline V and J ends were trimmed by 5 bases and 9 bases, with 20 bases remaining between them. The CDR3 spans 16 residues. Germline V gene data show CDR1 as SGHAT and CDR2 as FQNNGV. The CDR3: CASSLPSTGRGSPLHF. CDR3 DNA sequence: TGTGCCAGCAGCCTCCCCTCCACGGGGAGGGGTTCACCCCTCCACTTT.

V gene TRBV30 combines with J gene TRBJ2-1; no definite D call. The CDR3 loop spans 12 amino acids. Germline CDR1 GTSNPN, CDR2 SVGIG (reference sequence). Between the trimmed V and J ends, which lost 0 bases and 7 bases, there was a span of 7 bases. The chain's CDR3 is CAWSVVGNEQFF. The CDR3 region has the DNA TGTGCCTGGAGTGTAGTAGGGAATGAGCAGTTCTTC.